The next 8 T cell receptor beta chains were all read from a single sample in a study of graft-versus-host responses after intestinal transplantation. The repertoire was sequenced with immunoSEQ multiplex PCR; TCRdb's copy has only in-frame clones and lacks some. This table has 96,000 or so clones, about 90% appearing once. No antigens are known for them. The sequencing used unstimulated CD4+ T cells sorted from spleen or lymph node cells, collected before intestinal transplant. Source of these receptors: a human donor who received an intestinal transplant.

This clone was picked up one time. The CDR3 DNA is TGTGCCAGCAGTGATAAATTGGGTAGAGGAGGTCAGCCCCAGCATTTT. As protein: CASSDKLGRGGQPQHF. V and J are TRBV28 and TRBJ1-5, with unresolved D. The V and J ends lost 5 bases and 6 bases respectively, with 20 bases between them. The CDR3 covers 16 residues. Germline CDR1 MDHEN, CDR2 SYDVKM.

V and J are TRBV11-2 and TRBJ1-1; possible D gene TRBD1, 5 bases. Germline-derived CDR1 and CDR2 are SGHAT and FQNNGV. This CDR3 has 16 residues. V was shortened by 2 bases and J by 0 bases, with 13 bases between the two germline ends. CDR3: CASSLYGGRLNTEAFF. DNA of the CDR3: TGTGCCAGCAGCTTATACGGGGGTCGATTGAACACTGAAGCTTTCTTT.

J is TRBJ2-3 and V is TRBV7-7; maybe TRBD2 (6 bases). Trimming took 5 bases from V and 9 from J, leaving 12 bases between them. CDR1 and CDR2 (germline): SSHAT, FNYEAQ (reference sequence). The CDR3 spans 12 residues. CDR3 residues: CASSPLAGTQYF. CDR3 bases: TGTGCCAGCAGCCCACTAGCTGGGACGCAGTATTTT.

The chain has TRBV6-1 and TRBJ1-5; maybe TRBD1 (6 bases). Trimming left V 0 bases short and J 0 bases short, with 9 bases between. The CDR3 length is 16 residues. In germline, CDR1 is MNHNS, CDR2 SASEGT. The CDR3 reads CASSEAGHISNQPQHF. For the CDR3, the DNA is TGTGCCAGCAGTGAAGCGGGACACATTAGCAATCAGCCCCAGCATTTT.

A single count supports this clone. The DNA for the CDR3 is TGTGCCAGCAACCTACAGGGCCGTGGAGAGACCCAGTACTTC. It is translated as CASNLQGRGETQYF. The chain recombines TRBV6-1 with TRBJ2-5; tentative D call: TRBD1 (6 bases). Trimming cost V 7 bases and J 4 bases, with 16 bases left between them. This CDR3 has 14 amino acids. CDR1 is MNHNS, CDR2 SASEGT, per germline.

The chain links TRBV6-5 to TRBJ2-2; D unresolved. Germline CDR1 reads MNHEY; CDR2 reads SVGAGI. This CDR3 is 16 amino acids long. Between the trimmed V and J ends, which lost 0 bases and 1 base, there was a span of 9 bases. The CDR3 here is CASSYSPPGNTGELFF. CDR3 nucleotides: TGTGCCAGCAGTTACTCGCCTCCAGGGAACACCGGGGAGCTGTTTTTT.

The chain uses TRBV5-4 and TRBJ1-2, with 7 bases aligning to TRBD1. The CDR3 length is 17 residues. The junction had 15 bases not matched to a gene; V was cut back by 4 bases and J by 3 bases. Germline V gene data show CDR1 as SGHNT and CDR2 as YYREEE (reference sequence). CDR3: CASSPGQARQVDYGYTF. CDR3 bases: TGTGCCAGCAGCCCCGGACAGGCGAGGCAAGTGGACTATGGCTACACCTTC. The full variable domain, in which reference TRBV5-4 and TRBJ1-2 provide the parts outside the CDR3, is ETGVTQSPTHLIKTRGQQVTLRCSSQSGHNTVSWYQQALGQGPQFIFQYYREEENGRGNFPPRFSGLQFPNYSSELNVNALELDDSALYLCASSPGQARQVDYGYTFGSGTRLTVV.

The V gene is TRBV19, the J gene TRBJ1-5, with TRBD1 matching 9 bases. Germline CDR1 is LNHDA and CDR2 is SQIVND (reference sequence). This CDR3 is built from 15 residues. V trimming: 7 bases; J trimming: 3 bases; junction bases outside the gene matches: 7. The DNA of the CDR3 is TGTGCCAGTACCAAGACAGGGGGGCTCAATCAGCCCCAGCATTTT. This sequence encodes CASTKTGGLNQPQHF.